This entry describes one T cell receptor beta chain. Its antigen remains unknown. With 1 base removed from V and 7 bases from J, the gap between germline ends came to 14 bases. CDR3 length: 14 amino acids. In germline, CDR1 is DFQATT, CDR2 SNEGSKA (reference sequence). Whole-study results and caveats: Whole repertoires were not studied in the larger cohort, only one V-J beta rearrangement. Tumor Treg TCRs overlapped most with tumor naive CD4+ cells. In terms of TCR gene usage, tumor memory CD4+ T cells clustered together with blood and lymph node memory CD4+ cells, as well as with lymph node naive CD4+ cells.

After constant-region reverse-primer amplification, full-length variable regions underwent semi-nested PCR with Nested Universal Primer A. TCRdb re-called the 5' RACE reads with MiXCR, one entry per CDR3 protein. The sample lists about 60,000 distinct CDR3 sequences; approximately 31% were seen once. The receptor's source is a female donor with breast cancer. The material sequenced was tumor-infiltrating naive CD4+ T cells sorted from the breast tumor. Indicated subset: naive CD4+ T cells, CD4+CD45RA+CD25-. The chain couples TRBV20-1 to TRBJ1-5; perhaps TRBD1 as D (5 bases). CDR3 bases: TGCAGTGCTAGAGTAGCAGGGACGGAGCAGCCCCAGCATTTT. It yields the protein CSARVAGTEQPQHF.